A selection of T cell receptor beta chains follows, all from one sample in a study of T cell responses to AZD1222 COVID-19 vaccine. Profiled with immunoSEQ multiplex PCR; TCRdb holds only in-frame clones, not every one. This sample has 90,000 to 120,000 clones, with roughly 87% found just once. The sequencing used peripheral blood, collected 28 days after the second AZD1222 dose. The source is an adult who received the AZD1222 COVID-19 vaccine. The CDR3 runs from the conserved cysteine through the conserved F or W. Only some rows state a clone size, as once, few, many or a class for expanded clones.

CDR3 protein | J gene | clone size | V gene
CASSQENVLGSGLVGYTF | TRBJ1-2 | - | TRBV4-1
CSVRTGEDTEAFF | TRBJ1-1 | - | TRBV29-1
CASSKETVMNTEAFF | TRBJ1-1 | - | TRBV21-1
CASSFGAQVTVRGEQYF | TRBJ2-7 | - | TRBV11-2
CASSSLSGGGPTDTQYF | TRBJ2-3 | - | TRBV7-9
CASSLAQGLGANVLTF | TRBJ2-6 | once | TRBV5-6
CASSSVTGALYQETQYF | TRBJ2-5 | - | TRBV6-2/TRBV6-3
CASSFGSTGELFF | TRBJ2-2 | - | TRBV12-3/TRBV12-4
CASSPRRTGVNTEAFF | TRBJ1-1 | once | TRBV18
CASSLFPGGATYGYTF | TRBJ1-2 | - | TRBV5-1
CSVDWGAGGTEAFF | TRBJ1-1 | - | TRBV29-1
CASSLFGQGAGYTF | TRBJ1-2 | - | TRBV14
CASLSPSNTIYF | TRBJ1-3 | - | TRBV9
CASSAEASGNTIYF | TRBJ1-3 | - | TRBV9
CASRPLRLAGTGELFF | TRBJ2-2 | - | TRBV6-8
CASSQGRGVNSQEVNTEAFF | TRBJ1-1 | once | TRBV4-1
CASSLAGAGGYTF | TRBJ1-2 | - | TRBV5-6
CASISGGNIQYF | TRBJ2-4 | - | TRBV6-5
CATGGADQRLYGYTF | TRBJ1-2 | - | TRBV6-5
CASGGQPMNTEAFF | TRBJ1-1 | - | TRBV12-5
CASSVSGTGGDEQFF | TRBJ2-1 | - | TRBV9
CASSSWTGPGNTIYF | TRBJ1-3 | - | TRBV6-5
CASSRDRTGSYEQYF | TRBJ2-7 | - | TRBV4-2
CASKQIDGNQPQHF | TRBJ1-5 | - | TRBV19
CASSLIGTSGSYEQYF | TRBJ2-7 | - | TRBV28
CASSYGQASTEAFF | TRBJ1-1 | - | TRBV6-5
CASYPPGQGADTGELFF | TRBJ2-2 | - | TRBV18
CASSGTGPGAEAFF | TRBJ1-1 | - | TRBV2
CAIRGGSGNTIYF | TRBJ1-3 | - | TRBV10-3
CASSSQGLSGNTIYF | TRBJ1-3 | - | TRBV28
CAISEGGTGVDGYTF | TRBJ1-2 | once | TRBV10-3
CASRLGGNIRETQYF | TRBJ2-5 | - | TRBV5-1
CASSQRDSYEQYF | TRBJ2-7 | - | TRBV28
CASSRQGTTEAFF | TRBJ1-1 | - | TRBV18
CASSLRQGPYEQYF | TRBJ2-7 | - | TRBV4-1
CASSFLAGGKETQYF | TRBJ2-5 | once | TRBV11-2
CASTRDRGLTEAFF | TRBJ1-1 | - | TRBV6-5
CASSPGSQPQHF | TRBJ1-5 | - | TRBV18
CASSFGYGNTIYF | TRBJ1-3 | - | TRBV12-3/TRBV12-4
CASSFRDNYGYTF | TRBJ1-2 | few | TRBV7-9
CASSLRDGNTGELFF | TRBJ2-2 | - | TRBV7-7
CASNLAGAYNEQFF | TRBJ2-1 | once | TRBV19
CASSWSGGTSTDTQYF | TRBJ2-3 | - | TRBV5-1
CASSLGQEYEKLFF | TRBJ1-4 | - | TRBV28
CASSLISNQPQHF | TRBJ1-5 | - | TRBV5-8
CASSQVGGSTEAFF | TRBJ1-1 | - | TRBV3-1/TRBV3-2
CSEQVVTEAFF | TRBJ1-1 | - | TRBV29-1
CAISRDRDNSPLHF | TRBJ1-6 | - | TRBV10-3
CASSLPTGQSTNYEQYF | TRBJ2-7 | - | TRBV5-4
CASSVGGQDSYEQYF | TRBJ2-7 | - | TRBV9
CASSWGTGGVGYTF | TRBJ1-2 | - | TRBV5-6
CASSPGLNTEAFF | TRBJ1-1 | - | TRBV5-5
CASIRGAHLGTGELFF | TRBJ2-2 | - | TRBV19
CASSDGGWETQYF | TRBJ2-5 | - | TRBV2
CASRLTGGSYGYTF | TRBJ1-2 | few | TRBV27
CASKEWAGRAMAFF | TRBJ1-1 | - | TRBV19
CASSQLPGLNTEAFF | TRBJ1-1 | - | TRBV28
CASSIVFGTGGTEAFF | TRBJ1-1 | few | TRBV19
CASSRGVASYEQYF | TRBJ2-7 | - | TRBV5-6
CASSSRQGRNEQFF | TRBJ2-1 | - | TRBV28